A selection of T cell receptor beta chains follows, all from one sample in a study of T cells in Graves' hyperthyroidism and ophthalmopathy. Each CDR3 protein is one row after TCRdb ran MiXCR on the multiplex PCR reads. The data hold 500,000 to 700,000 distinct CDR3 sequences, with about a sixth observed a single time. The sequenced material came from blood. The receptor source for this set is a woman aged 18-29 years with Graves' hyperthyroidism. CDR3s include the opening cysteine and the closing phenylalanine or tryptophan. The D gene is left open where the match is weak. Not all rows give a size; the values are once, few, many and, for expanded clones, a class.

D,V,J,size,DNA,CDR3
NA,TRBV15,TRBJ2-1,few,TGTGCCACCAGCAGAGACCGGGGTAGCGGCCTTCGGAATGAGCAGTTCTTC,CATSRDRGSGLRNEQFF
NA,TRBV10-2,TRBJ2-3,few,TGCGCCAGCAGTGATTGGGGGGCGGGAGATACGCAGTATTTT,CASSDWGAGDTQYF
TRBD2,TRBV29-1,TRBJ2-7,many,TGCAGCGTTGGGTTAGCGGGAGGACGAGTCAGCTACGAGCAGTACTTC,CSVGLAGGRVSYEQYF
NA,TRBV7-8,TRBJ2-7,many,TGTGCCAGCAGCTTAATGCTGGGGACCTACGAGCAGTACTTC,CASSLMLGTYEQYF
NA,TRBV20-1,TRBJ2-3,few,TGCAGTGCCCCATCCAGGGACACAGATACGCAGTATTTT,CSAPSRDTDTQYF
TRBD1,TRBV6-1,TRBJ2-7,few,TGTGCCAGCGCCTTCCGGGACAGTCTCTACGGGCAGTACTTC,CASAFRDSLYGQYF
TRBD1,TRBV6-1,TRBJ2-5,few,TGTGCCAGCAGAGAACAACCGGGACAGCTTGACTTC,CASREQPGQLDF
NA,TRBV5-1,TRBJ2-2,NA,TGCGCCAGCAGCTTGCCCCACACCGGGGAGCTGTTTTTT,CASSLPHTGELFF
TRBD1,TRBV6-1,TRBJ2-7,many,TGTGCCAGCAGGCCGGACAGGGAGGTCTACGAGCAGTACTTC,CASRPDREVYEQYF
NA,TRBV5-1,TRBJ1-4,NA,TGCGCCAGCAGCTTGGCCCCCCACGGGACAACTAATGAAAAACTGTTTTTT,CASSLAPHGTTNEKLFF
NA,TRBV4-1,TRBJ2-3,few,TGCGCCAGCAGCCCGATCGGGGGAGCCGGAGCAGATACGCAGTATTTT,CASSPIGGAGADTQYF
NA,TRBV18,TRBJ1-5,NA,TGTGCCAGCTCACCACCGGGGGGGGCCAATCAGCCCCAGCATTTT,CASSPPGGANQPQHF
NA,TRBV10-1,TRBJ1-1,few,TGCGCCAGCAGTGACCAGGGGTACACTGAAGCTTTCTTT,CASSDQGYTEAFF
TRBD2,TRBV20-1,TRBJ2-7,many,TGCAGTGCTAGAGGGCTAGCGGGAACGAGATCCTACGAGCAGTACTTC,CSARGLAGTRSYEQYF
TRBD1,TRBV14,TRBJ2-5,many,TGTGCCAGCAGCCATGGGACAGTAGAGACCCAGTACTTC,CASSHGTVETQYF
TRBD1,TRBV7-2,TRBJ2-5,once,TGTGCCAGCAGCACGGACAGGGGGGAGCCCCAGTACTTC,CASSTDRGEPQYF
NA,TRBV20-1,TRBJ2-7,few,TGCAGTGCTAGAGATGCGGGGCTCTACGAGCAGTACTTC,CSARDAGLYEQYF
NA,TRBV12-3/TRBV12-4,TRBJ2-4,NA,TGTGCCAGCAGTTTAAACGGGTTAAACATTCAGTACTTC,CASSLNGLNIQYF
NA,TRBV12-3/TRBV12-4,TRBJ2-2,many,TGTGCCAGCACCTTCGGGACAACCGGGGAGCTGTTTTTT,CASTFGTTGELFF
NA,TRBV7-9,TRBJ2-5,many,TGTGCCAGCAGCTTAGAGGTGTTCGAGACCCAGTACTTC,CASSLEVFETQYF
NA,TRBV24-1,TRBJ1-2,many,TGTGCCACCAGTGATTCGGTGACAGAGTCCTATGGCTACACCTTC,CATSDSVTESYGYTF
NA,TRBV12-3/TRBV12-4,TRBJ1-1,many,TGTGCCAGCAGTACTGGGACTATTGGGCGCACTGAAGCTTTCTTT,CASSTGTIGRTEAFF
TRBD1,TRBV2,TRBJ2-7,many,TGTGCCAGCAGTGAACAGGGGGCGCGGGCCTACGAGCAGTACTTC,CASSEQGARAYEQYF
NA,TRBV15,TRBJ2-7,many,TGTGCCACCAGCAGAGGGGTTTCCCCCCGTTTTGGCGAGCAGTACTTC,CATSRGVSPRFGEQYF
TRBD1,TRBV7-2,TRBJ2-5,many,TGTGCGTCCGGGACAGGGTTAGAGACCCAGTACTTC,CASGTGLETQYF
NA,TRBV11-2,TRBJ2-4,NA,TGTGCCAGCAGCCTATCTGGGGCGGGACAGAAAGCCAAAAACATTCAGTACTTC,CASSLSGAGQKAKNIQYF